The 15 T cell receptor beta chains listed next were all sequenced from one sample in a study of Graves' ophthalmopathy and Graves' hyperthyroidism. The TCR beta CDR3 regions underwent amplification from RNA transcripts. Amplification began with first-round RT-PCR using HTBI primers, then second-round multiplex PCR was performed. MiXCR was run by TCRdb on the multiplex PCR reads, yielding one entry per CDR3 protein. The sample contains 200,000 to 300,000 distinct CDR3 sequences, around 50% of which appear only once. Sequencing used peripheral blood. The receptors here all came from an adult man with Graves' ophthalmopathy.

This clonotype came up a few times. V and J are TRBV15 and TRBJ2-7; 9 positions match TRBD1. V trimming: 4 bases; J trimming: 3 bases; junction bases outside the gene matches: 10. The germline CDR1 and CDR2 sequences are LNHNV and YYDKDF (reference sequence). The CDR3 is made up of 16 amino acids. The CDR3 coding sequence is TGTGCCACCAGCACCGGGACAGGGATTTGGAGCTACGAGCAGTACTTC. It specifies CATSTGTGIWSYEQYF. Full variable domain (missing parts from reference TRBV15 and TRBJ2-7): DAMVIQNPRYQVTQFGKPVTLSCSQTLNHNVMYWYQQKSSQAPKLLFHYYDKDFNNEADTPDNFQSRRPNTSFCFLDIRSPGLGDTAMYLCATSTGTGIWSYEQYFGPGTRLTVT.

As concerns this clonotype: A much larger clonotype is one base distant, so this may be a read error. The missing conserved phenylalanine or tryptophan at the end of this CDR3 makes a read error likely. The chain couples TRBV29-1 to TRBJ1-6; unclear D gene. CDR1 and CDR2 (germline): SQVTM, ANQGSEA. The CDR3 runs to 13 residues. The CDR3 loop reads CSAVRSGNSPLHS. In DNA, the CDR3 is TGCAGTGCTGTACGGTCGGGGAATTCACCCCTCCACTCT.

The V call is TRBV19, the J call TRBJ1-2; 8 positions match TRBD1. V trimming: 4 bases; J trimming: 2 bases; junction bases outside the gene matches: 6. In germline, CDR1 is LNHDA, CDR2 SQIVND (reference sequence). The CDR3 sequence is 15 residues long. DNA for the CDR3: TGTGCCAGTAGTACCCCGGGACAGGCCAACTATGGCTACACCTTC. It translates to CASSTPGQANYGYTF.

The CDR3, as DNA: TGTGCCAGCAGTTTGAGGGGTTCCCTTAATCAGCCCCAGCATTTT. It is translated as CASSLRGSLNQPQHF. The rearrangement links TRBV2 to TRBJ1-5, with D perhaps TRBD1 (5 bases). Trimming stripped 5 bases from V and 4 bases from J, with 15 bases between. The CDR3 length is 15 residues. Germline CDR1 is SNHLY and CDR2 is FYNNEI.

Of note for this clonotype: Lacking the conserved final phenylalanine or tryptophan, this CDR3 likely reflects a read error. The CDR3 sequence: CASSFRVNLNTEAFV. In nucleotides, the CDR3 is TGTGCCAGCAGTTTCAGGGTAAACCTGAACACTGAAGCTTTCGTT. The chain recombines TRBV11-2 with TRBJ1-1; D perhaps matches TRBD1 (5 bases). Germline V lookup: CDR1 SGHAT, CDR2 FQNNGV. The length of the CDR3 is 15 residues. With 6 bases removed from V and 0 bases from J, the gap between germline ends came to 14 bases.

The chain combines TRBV5-1 with TRBJ1-6, with a possible D match to TRBD1 (5 bases). The V gene lost 0 bases and the J gene lost 7 bases, with 11 bases spanning the gap. Germline CDR1 SGHRS, CDR2 YFSETQ. CDR3 size: 15 residues. CDR3 sequence reads: CASSLGPRENSPLHF. The CDR3 nucleotides are TGCGCCAGCAGCTTGGGTCCCAGGGAGAATTCACCCCTCCACTTT.

This clonotype was found many times. The V call is TRBV7-2, the J call TRBJ1-1, with D maybe TRBD1 (6 bases). The CDR3 is made up of 15 amino acids. Trimming removed 1 base from V and 7 bases from J, with 16 bases in between. CDR1 SGHTA and CDR2 FQGNSA come from the germline V gene. Here the CDR3 DNA reads TGTGCCAGCAGCTTAGAGCAGGGGCATCGTGGTGAAGCTTTCTTT. This sequence encodes CASSLEQGHRGEAFF.

The chain recombines TRBV6-6 with TRBJ2-7; 7 bases agree with TRBD1. This CDR3 region has 15 residues. The V and J ends lost 6 bases and 6 bases, in that order; junction bases with no gene match: 14. Germline-derived CDR1 and CDR2 are MNHNY and SVGAGI (reference sequence). The DNA of the CDR3 is TGTGCCAGCAGCCTACGACAGGGTACCGTCGGCGAGCAGTACTTC. The encoded protein is CASSLRQGTVGEQYF.

This clonotype was seen a handful of times. The gene calls are TRBV9 and TRBJ2-5; a weak D match, TRBD1 (6 bases). CDR1 SGDLS and CDR2 YYNGEE come from the germline V gene. Trimming pared 3 bases from V and 6 bases from J, leaving 21 bases between. The CDR3 covers 16 residues. The DNA for the CDR3 is TGTGCCAGCAGCGCCAAGCACAGGGTCGATTTGCAGACCCAGTACTTC. It encodes CASSAKHRVDLQTQYF.

V gene TRBV3-1 combines with J gene TRBJ2-2, with unresolved D. The ends were cut back, 0 bases at V and 10 bases at J, with 9 bases in the middle. The CDR3 extends over 13 amino acids. Germline-derived CDR1 and CDR2 are LGHDT and YNNKEL (reference sequence). CDR3: CASSQEYSEELFF. In DNA, the CDR3 is TGTGCCAGCAGCCAAGAATACTCCGAGGAGCTGTTTTTT.

Details on this clonotype: In this CDR3 the conserved last residue, phenylalanine or tryptophan, is missing, so a read error is likely. The chain employs TRBV7-2 and TRBJ1-2; TRBD1 aligns across 8 bases. Germline V gives CDR1 SGHTA, CDR2 FQGNSA. The CDR3 is 15 residues long. Losses at the gene ends were 4 bases for V and 4 bases for J; bases not matched to a gene: 8. CDR3: CASSSTGQGSYGYTL. In DNA form, the CDR3 reads TGTGCCAGCAGCTCAACTGGACAGGGCTCCTATGGCTACACCCTC.

The chain joins TRBV7-9 to TRBJ2-7, with 7 bases lining up with TRBD2. The better agreement between TRBJ2-1 and the DNA end casts doubt on the J call. CDR3 length: 16 residues. From germline, CDR1 is SEHNR and CDR2 FQNEAQ (reference sequence). The CDR3, as DNA: TGTGCCAGCAGCTTAGCAGGCCTAGCGGCCAACCATGAGCAGTTCTTC. This encodes CASSLAGLAANHEQFF.

The chain is built from TRBV7-3 and TRBJ2-5; a weak D match, TRBD2 (5 bases). This CDR3 has 14 residues. V gave up 6 bases and J gave up 4 bases, with 15 bases separating them. CDR1 is SGHTA, CDR2 FQGTGA, per germline. The CDR3 loop reads CASSGSVTLETQYF. CDR3 coding DNA: TGTGCCAGCAGTGGGAGCGTGACGTTAGAGACCCAGTACTTC.

This clonotype was seen repeatedly, ten times or more. The chain joins TRBV7-6 to TRBJ1-6; D is undetermined. In germline, CDR1 is SGHVS, CDR2 FNYEAQ. Trimming cost V 2 bases and J 3 bases, with 8 bases left between them. CDR3 length: 15 residues. The CDR3 DNA is TGTGCCAGCAGCTTAAACCCATACTATAATTCACCCCTCCACTTT. Translated, it gives CASSLNPYYNSPLHF. The complete variable domain, with remaining parts taken from reference TRBV7-6 and TRBJ1-6, reads GAGVSQSPRYKVTKRGQDVALRCDPISGHVSLYWYRQALGQGPEFLTYFNYEAQQDKSGLPNDRFSAERPEGSISTLTIQRTEQRDSAMYRCASSLNPYYNSPLHFGNGTRLTVT.

This clonotype was detected only a few times. The chain recombines TRBV20-1 with TRBJ1-5, with 7 bases aligning to TRBD1. From germline, CDR1 is DFQATT and CDR2 SNEGSKA (reference sequence). With 1 base clipped from V and 5 bases from J, the junction kept 8 bases outside the gene matches. There are 15 residues in the CDR3. The CDR3 nucleotides are TGCAGTGCTAGAGGGGACAGCCTCAGCGATCAGCCCCAGCATTTT. This codes for CSARGDSLSDQPQHF.